One T cell receptor beta chain is described in this entry. Methods used by the authors: ImmunoSEQ sequences covered only the junction and lacked quality scores; filtering therefore differed. Produced via immunoSEQ multiplex PCR; TCRdb's table is partial and in-frame only. From that table come the V and J calls and clone size; the DNA was used to work out D and trimming. The sample gives nearly 750,000 clones, roughly 72% of which show up once; more than 1.5% is in the top ten. The data belong to a study of shared clonotypes between healthy human individuals. Per germline, CDR1 SGHDT and CDR2 YYEEEE. Losses at the gene ends were 4 bases for V and 0 bases for J; bases not matched to a gene: 7. CDR3 length: 16 amino acids.

The sequencing input was memory CD4+ T cells sorted from blood. Subset described: CD45RA-negative fraction. The source is a woman younger than 45 in good health. This sequence joins TRBV5-6 and TRBJ2-7, with TRBD2 matching over 10 bases. The CDR3 reads CASSAGLAVNSYEQYF. CDR3 DNA sequence: TGTGCCAGCAGCGCCGGACTAGCGGTCAACTCCTACGAGCAGTACTTC.